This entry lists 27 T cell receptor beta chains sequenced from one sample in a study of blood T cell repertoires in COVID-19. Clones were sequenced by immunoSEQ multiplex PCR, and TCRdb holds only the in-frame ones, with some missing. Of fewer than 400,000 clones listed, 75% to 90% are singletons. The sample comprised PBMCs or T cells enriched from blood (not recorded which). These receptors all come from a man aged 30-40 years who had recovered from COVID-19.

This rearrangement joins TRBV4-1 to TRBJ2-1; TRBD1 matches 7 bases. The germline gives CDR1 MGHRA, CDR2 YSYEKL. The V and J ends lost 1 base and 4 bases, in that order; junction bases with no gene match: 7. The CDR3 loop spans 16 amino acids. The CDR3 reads CASSQVDRAGYNEQFF. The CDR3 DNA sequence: TGCGCCAGCAGCCAAGTTGACAGGGCGGGTTACAATGAGCAGTTCTTC.

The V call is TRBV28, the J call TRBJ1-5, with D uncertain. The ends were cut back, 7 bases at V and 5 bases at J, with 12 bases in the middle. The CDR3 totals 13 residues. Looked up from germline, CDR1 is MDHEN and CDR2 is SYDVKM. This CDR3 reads CASKVGRYQPQHF. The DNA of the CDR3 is TGTGCCAGCAAAGTCGGCAGGTATCAGCCCCAGCATTTT.

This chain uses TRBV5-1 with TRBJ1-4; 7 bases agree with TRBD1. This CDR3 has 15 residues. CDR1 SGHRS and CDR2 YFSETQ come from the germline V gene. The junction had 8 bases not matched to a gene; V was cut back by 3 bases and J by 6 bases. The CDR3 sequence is CASSSAGQLYEKLFF. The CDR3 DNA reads TGCGCCAGCAGCTCCGCGGGACAGTTATATGAAAAACTGTTTTTT.

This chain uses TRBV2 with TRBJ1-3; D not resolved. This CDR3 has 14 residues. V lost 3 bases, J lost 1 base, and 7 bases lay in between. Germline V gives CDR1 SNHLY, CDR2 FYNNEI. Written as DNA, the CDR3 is TGTGCCAGCAGTGACGTCAGGTCTGGAAACACCATATATTTT. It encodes CASSDVRSGNTIYF.

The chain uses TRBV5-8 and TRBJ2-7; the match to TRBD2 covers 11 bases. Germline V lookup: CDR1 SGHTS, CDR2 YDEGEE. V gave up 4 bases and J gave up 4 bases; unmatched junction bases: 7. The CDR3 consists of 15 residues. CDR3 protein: CASSPGLAGQYEQYF. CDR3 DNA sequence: TGTGCCAGCAGCCCTGGACTAGCGGGCCAATACGAGCAGTACTTC. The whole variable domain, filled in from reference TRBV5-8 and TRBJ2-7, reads EAGVTQSPTHLIKTRGQQATLRCSPISGHTSVYWYQQALGLGLQFLLWYDEGEERNRGNFPPRFSGRQFPNYSSELNVNALELEDSALYLCASSPGLAGQYEQYFGPGTRLTVT.

The CDR3 nucleotides read TGCAGTGCCGGGAGGCCGGGTGAGCAGTACTTC. Protein: CSAGRPGEQYF. The chain combines TRBV20-1 with TRBJ2-7, with 7 bases lining up with TRBD2. This CDR3 region has 11 residues. V dropped 6 bases and J dropped 7; count of bases not matched to a gene: 6. Germline V gene sequence: CDR1 DFQATT, CDR2 SNEGSKA (reference sequence).

Written as DNA, the CDR3 is TGTGCCTGGAGTTGGGGGGGCAGCACAGATACGCAGTATTTT. Amino acids: CAWSWGGSTDTQYF. The chain has TRBV30 and TRBJ2-3, with D possibly TRBD2 on 7 matching bases. Germline-derived CDR1 and CDR2 are GTSNPN and SVGIG (reference sequence). CDR3 length: 14 residues. V lost 2 bases, J lost 0 bases, and 9 bases lay in between.

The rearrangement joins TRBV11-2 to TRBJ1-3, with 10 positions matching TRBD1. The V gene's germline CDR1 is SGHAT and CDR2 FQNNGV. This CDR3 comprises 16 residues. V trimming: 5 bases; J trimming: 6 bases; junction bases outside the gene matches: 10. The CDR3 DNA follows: TGTGCCAGCAGCCAACGACAGGGGGCGGAGGAAAACACCATATATTTT. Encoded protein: CASSQRQGAEENTIYF.

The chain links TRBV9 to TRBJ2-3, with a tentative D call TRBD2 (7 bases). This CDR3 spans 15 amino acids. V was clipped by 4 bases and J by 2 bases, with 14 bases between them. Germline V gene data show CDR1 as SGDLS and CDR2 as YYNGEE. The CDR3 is CASSPGGSPTDTQYF. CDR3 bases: TGTGCCAGCAGCCCGGGGGGCTCTCCCACAGATACGCAGTATTTT.

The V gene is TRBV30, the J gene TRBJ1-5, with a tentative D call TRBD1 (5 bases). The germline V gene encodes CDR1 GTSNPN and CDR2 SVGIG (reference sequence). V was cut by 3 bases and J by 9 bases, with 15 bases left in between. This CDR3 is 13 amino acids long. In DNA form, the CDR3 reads TGTGCCTGGAGAAGGGACCCCGGGAGGCCCCAGCATTTT. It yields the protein CAWRRDPGRPQHF.

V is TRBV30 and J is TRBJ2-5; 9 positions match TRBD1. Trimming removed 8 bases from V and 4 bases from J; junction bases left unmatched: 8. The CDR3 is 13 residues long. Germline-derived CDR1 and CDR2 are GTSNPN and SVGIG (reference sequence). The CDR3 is CAGHRGLGETQYF. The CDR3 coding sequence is TGTGCCGGTCACAGGGGGCTAGGAGAGACCCAGTACTTC.

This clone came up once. CDR3 sequence: CASSYGQGAGEQYF. As DNA, the CDR3 is TGTGCCAGCAGTTACGGACAGGGGGCGGGGGAGCAGTACTTC. The genes are TRBV6-5 and TRBJ2-7, with 11 bases aligning to TRBD1. CDR3 size: 14 residues. Trimming removed 2 bases from V and 7 bases from J; junction bases left unmatched: 4. Germline loops: CDR1 MNHEY, CDR2 SVGAGI.

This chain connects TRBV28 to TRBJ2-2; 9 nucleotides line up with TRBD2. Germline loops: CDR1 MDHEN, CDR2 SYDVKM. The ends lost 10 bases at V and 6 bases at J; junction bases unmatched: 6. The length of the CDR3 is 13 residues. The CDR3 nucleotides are TGTGCCACAAAAGCGGGGGGACCCGGGGAGCTGTTTTTT. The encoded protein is CATKAGGPGELFF.

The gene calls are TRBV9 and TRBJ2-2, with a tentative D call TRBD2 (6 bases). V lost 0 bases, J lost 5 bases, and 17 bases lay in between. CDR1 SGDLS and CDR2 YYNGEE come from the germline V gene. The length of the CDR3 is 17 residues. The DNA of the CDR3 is TGTGCCAGCAGCGTAGCTAATTTACTAGCTGGAACCGGGGAGCTGTTTTTT. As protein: CASSVANLLAGTGELFF.

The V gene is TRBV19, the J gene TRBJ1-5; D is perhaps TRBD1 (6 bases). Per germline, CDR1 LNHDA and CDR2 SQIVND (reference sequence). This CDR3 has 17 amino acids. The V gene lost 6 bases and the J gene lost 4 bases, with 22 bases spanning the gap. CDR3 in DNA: TGTGCCAGTAGCACCGGGAGGACAGAAAGTATTAATCAGCCCCAGCATTTT. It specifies CASSTGRTESINQPQHF.

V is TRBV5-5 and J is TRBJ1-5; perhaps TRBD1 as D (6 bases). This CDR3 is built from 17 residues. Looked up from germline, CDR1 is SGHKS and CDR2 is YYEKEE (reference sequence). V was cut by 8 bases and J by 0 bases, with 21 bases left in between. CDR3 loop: CARIETQGHHSNQPQHF. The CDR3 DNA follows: TGTGCCAGGATTGAAACCCAGGGACACCATAGCAATCAGCCCCAGCATTTT. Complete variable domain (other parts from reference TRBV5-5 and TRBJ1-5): DAGVTQSPTHLIKTRGQQVTLRCSPISGHKSVSWYQQVLGQGPQFIFQYYEKEERGRGNFPDRFSARQFPNYSSELNVNALLLGDSALYLCARIETQGHHSNQPQHFGDGTRLSIL.

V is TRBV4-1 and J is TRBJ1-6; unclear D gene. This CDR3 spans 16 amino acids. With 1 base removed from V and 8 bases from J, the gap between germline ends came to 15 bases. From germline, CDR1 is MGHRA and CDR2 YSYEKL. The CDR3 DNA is TGCGCCAGCAGCCAAGCGGCCCAGGAGCGGTATTCACCCCTCCACTTT. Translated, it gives CASSQAAQERYSPLHF.

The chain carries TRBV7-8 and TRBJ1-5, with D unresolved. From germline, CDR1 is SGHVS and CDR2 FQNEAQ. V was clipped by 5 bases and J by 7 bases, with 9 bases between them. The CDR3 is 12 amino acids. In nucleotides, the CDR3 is TGTGCCAGCAGCCGTCCCTCCCAGCCCCAGCATTTT. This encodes CASSRPSQPQHF.

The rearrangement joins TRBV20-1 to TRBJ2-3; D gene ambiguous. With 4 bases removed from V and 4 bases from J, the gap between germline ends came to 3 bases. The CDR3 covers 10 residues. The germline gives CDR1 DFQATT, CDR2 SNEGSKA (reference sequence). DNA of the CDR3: TGCAGTGCTACGTCAGATACGCAGTATTTT. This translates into CSATSDTQYF.

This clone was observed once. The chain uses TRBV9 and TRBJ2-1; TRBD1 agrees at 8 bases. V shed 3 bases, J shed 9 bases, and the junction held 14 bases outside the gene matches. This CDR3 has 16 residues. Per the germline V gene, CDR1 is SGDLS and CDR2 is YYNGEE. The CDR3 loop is CASSAVTGTGIVEQFF. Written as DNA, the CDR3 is TGTGCCAGCAGCGCAGTGACAGGGACAGGTATAGTTGAGCAGTTCTTC.

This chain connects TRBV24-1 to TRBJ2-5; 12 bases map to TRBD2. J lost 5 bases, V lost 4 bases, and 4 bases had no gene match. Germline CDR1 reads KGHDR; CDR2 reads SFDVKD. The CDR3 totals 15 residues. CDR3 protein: CATSDPGTSGETQYF. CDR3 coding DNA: TGTGCCACCAGTGACCCCGGGACTAGCGGGGAGACCCAGTACTTC.

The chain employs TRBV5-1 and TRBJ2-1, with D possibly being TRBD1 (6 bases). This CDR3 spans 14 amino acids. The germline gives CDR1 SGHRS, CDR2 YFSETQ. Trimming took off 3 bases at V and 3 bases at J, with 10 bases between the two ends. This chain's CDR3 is CASSWRTDYNEQFF. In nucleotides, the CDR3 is TGCGCCAGCAGCTGGAGGACAGACTACAATGAGCAGTTCTTC.

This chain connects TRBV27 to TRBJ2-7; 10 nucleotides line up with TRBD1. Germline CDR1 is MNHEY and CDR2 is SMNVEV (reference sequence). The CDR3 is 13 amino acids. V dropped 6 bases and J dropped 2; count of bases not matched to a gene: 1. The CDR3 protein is CASRGQGAYEQYF. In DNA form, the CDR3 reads TGTGCCAGCAGAGGACAGGGGGCCTACGAGCAGTACTTC.

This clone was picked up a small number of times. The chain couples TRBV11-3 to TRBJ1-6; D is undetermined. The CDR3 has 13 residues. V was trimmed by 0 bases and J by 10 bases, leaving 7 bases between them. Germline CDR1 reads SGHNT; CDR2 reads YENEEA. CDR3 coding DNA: TGTGCCAGCAGCTTAGAGAGTAAATCACCCCTCCACTTT. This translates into CASSLESKSPLHF.

CDR3 sequence (DNA): TGTGCCACCAGCAGAGATACACTAGATCGTCGCCAAGAGACCCAGTACTTC. Translation gives CATSRDTLDRRQETQYF. The chain recombines TRBV15 with TRBJ2-5, with D perhaps matching TRBD2 (5 bases). Looked up from germline, CDR1 is LNHNV and CDR2 is YYDKDF (reference sequence). The CDR3 is 17 residues long. V was pared by 0 bases and J by 1 base, with 15 bases between.

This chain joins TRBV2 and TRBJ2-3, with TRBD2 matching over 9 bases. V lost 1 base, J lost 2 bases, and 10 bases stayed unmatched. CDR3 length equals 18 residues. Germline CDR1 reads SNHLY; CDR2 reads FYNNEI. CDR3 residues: CASSEVRSGTSLTDTQYF. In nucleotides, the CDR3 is TGTGCCAGCAGTGAAGTCCGATCAGGGACTAGCCTCACAGATACGCAGTATTTT.

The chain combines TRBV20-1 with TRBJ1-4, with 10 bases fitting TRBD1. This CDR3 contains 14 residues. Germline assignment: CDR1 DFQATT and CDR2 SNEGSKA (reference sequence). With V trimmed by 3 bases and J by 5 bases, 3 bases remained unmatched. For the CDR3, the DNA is TGCAGTGCTAGTCCGGGACAGGGGAATGAAAAACTGTTTTTT. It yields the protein CSASPGQGNEKLFF.